The 13 T cell receptor beta chains presented below share a single source sample, sequenced in a study of vaccination effects on CD4 cells after COVID-19. Assay: immunoSEQ multiplex PCR; the TCRdb copy retains only in-frame clones and omits some. The sample carries approximately 58,000 clones, more than 60% recorded once. Their specific antigens are unknown. A roughly ten-day culture period preceded the isolation of CD4+ T cells. Sequenced material: CD4+ T cells from PBMCs cultured without peptide, taken before COVID-19 vaccination. The receptors stem from a human donor who received a COVID-19 vaccine.

This clone was observed a handful of times. This rearrangement joins TRBV7-2 to TRBJ1-1; D gene ambiguous. V lost 0 bases and J 4 bases, leaving 12 bases between the germline ends. The CDR3 contains 15 residues. Germline CDR1 SGHTA, CDR2 FQGNSA. CDR3 nucleotide sequence: TGTGCCAGCAGCTTAGCGTCTCCAACACCCACTGAAGCTTTCTTT. Translation: CASSLASPTPTEAFF.

This sequence joins TRBV30 and TRBJ1-2, with unresolved D. V shed 1 base and J shed 9 bases, with 12 bases lying between them. The CDR3 covers 12 residues. Germline V gene sequence: CDR1 GTSNPN, CDR2 SVGIG (reference sequence). In nucleotides, the CDR3 is TGTGCCTGGAGTGGGGGAATCGGACGCTACACCTTC. Translating it yields CAWSGGIGRYTF.

The genes are TRBV21-1 and TRBJ2-2; the table's D call, TRBD1, has no DNA check behind it. TRBV21-1 is flagged as a pseudogene. The CDR3 runs 18 residues. The DNA for the CDR3 is TGTGCCAGCAGCAAAGGAATCCCCGGGACAGAGAACACCGGGGAGCTGTTTTTT. Encoded protein: CASSKGIPGTENTGELFF.

This chain uses TRBV6-5 with TRBJ2-2, with 11 bases that match TRBD2. Germline assignment: CDR1 MNHEY and CDR2 SVGAGI. The junction had 7 bases not matched to a gene; V was cut back by 6 bases and J by 7 bases. This CDR3 spans 15 amino acids. In DNA form, the CDR3 reads TGTGCCAGCAGGGATAGCGGGGGGGCTGGCGGGGAGCTGTTTTTT. Protein: CASRDSGGAGGELFF.

The genes are TRBV6-1 and TRBJ1-5, with TRBD1 as a possible D gene (6 bases). In germline, CDR1 is MNHNS, CDR2 SASEGT. The V and J ends lost 3 bases and 8 bases respectively, with 11 bases between them. The CDR3 loop spans 13 amino acids. CDR3 sequence (DNA): TGTGCCAGCAGTGACAGGGGCGAGGAGCCCCAGCATTTT. Encoded protein: CASSDRGEEPQHF.

The chain combines TRBV11-3 with TRBJ1-1; D is unclear. The CDR3 extends over 13 amino acids. Germline CDR1 is SGHNT and CDR2 is YENEEA. Trimming removed 1 base at V and 2 bases at J, with 5 bases between. CDR3 DNA sequence: TGTGCCAGCAGCTTAGGGAAAAACACTGAAGCTTTCTTT. It codes for CASSLGKNTEAFF.

The chain joins TRBV7-2 to TRBJ2-7, with D possibly TRBD2 on 6 matching bases. There are 13 residues in the CDR3. Between the trimmed V and J ends, which lost 0 bases and 6 bases, there was a span of 9 bases. Per the germline V gene, CDR1 is SGHTA and CDR2 is FQGNSA. CDR3 protein: CASSLARDFEQYV. CDR3 coding DNA: TGTGCCAGCAGCTTAGCCAGGGACTTCGAGCAGTACGTC.

The chain links TRBV12-3 or TRBV12-4 to TRBJ1-3; D is ambiguous. The V end lost 2 bases, the J end lost 7 bases, and 6 bases lay between the germline ends. The CDR3 sequence is 12 residues long. CDR3 protein: CASSLSSNTIYF. CDR3 bases: TGTGCCAGCAGTTTATCCAGCAACACCATATATTTT.

V is TRBV18 and J is TRBJ2-5; the match to TRBD1 covers 9 bases. V gave up 3 bases and J gave up 5 bases; unmatched junction bases: 4. Germline CDR1 reads KGHSH; CDR2 reads LQKENI. The CDR3 is 14 amino acids. DNA for the CDR3: TGTGCCAGCTCACCCCTCGACAGGGGGGAGACCCAGTACTTC. Translation gives CASSPLDRGETQYF.

As DNA, the CDR3 is TGTGCCAGCAGGGGACAAACGGATCAGCCCCAGCATTTT. Amino acid sequence: CASRGQTDQPQHF. The rearrangement uses TRBV2 and TRBJ1-5, with D possibly being TRBD1 (6 bases). Germline V lookup: CDR1 SNHLY, CDR2 FYNNEI. CDR3 length: 13 residues. V lost 6 bases and J 5 bases, leaving 11 bases between the germline ends.

V is TRBV5-4 and J is TRBJ2-1, with TRBD2 identical over 8 bases. The CDR3 has 14 residues. In germline, CDR1 is SGHNT, CDR2 YYREEE (reference sequence). Trimming removed 3 bases from V and 10 bases from J; junction bases left unmatched: 9. The CDR3 is CASSSNGGAGEQFF. As DNA, the CDR3 is TGTGCCAGCAGCTCGAACGGGGGGGCGGGCGAGCAGTTCTTC.

The rearrangement links TRBV5-1 to TRBJ1-2; no definite D call. Trimming removed 4 bases at V and 0 bases at J, with 10 bases between. The germline V gene has CDR1 SGHRS and CDR2 YFSETQ. This CDR3 is 14 amino acids long. The CDR3, as DNA: TGCGCCAGCAGCCCCGGCTCTACTAACTATGGCTACACCTTC. Protein sequence: CASSPGSTNYGYTF.

The chain recombines TRBV4-1 with TRBJ1-1; D ambiguous. The germline V gene encodes CDR1 MGHRA and CDR2 YSYEKL. This CDR3 spans 12 amino acids. V lost 3 bases and J lost 6, with 8 bases in between. CDR3 amino acids: CASSHIRAEAFF. As DNA, the CDR3 is TGCGCCAGCAGCCACATAAGGGCTGAAGCTTTCTTT.